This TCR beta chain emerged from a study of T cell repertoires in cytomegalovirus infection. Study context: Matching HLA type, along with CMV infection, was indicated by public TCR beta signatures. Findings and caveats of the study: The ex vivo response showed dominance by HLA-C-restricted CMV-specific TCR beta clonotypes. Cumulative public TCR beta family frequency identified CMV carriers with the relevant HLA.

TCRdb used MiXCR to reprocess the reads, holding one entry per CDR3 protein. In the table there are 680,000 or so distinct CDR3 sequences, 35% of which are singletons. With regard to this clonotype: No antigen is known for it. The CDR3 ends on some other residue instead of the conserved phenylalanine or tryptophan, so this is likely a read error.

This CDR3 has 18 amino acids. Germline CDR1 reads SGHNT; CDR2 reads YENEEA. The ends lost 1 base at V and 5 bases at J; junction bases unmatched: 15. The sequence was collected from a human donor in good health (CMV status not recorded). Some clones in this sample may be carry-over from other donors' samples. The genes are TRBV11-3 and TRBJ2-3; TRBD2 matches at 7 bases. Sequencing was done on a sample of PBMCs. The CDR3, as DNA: TGTGCCAGCAGCTTAGGTTTCGTAACGGGAGGTTCGGAAGATACGCAGTATTTG. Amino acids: CASSLGFVTGGSEDTQYL.